This entry describes one T cell receptor beta chain. The authors' processing: For nucleated cells, counts were estimated from reference gene primer amplification. This table comes from immunoSEQ multiplex PCR, and its TCRdb copy is limited to in-frame clones, with some not included. For V, J and clone size, that table is used; D and trimming come from the DNA. Found here are hundreds of thousands of clones, roughly four fifths of them singletons; the top ten hold 4.8%. Clinical history reported by participants formed the basis on which cohorts were assigned. Exposed participants came across a COVID-19 case within 2 weeks before study entry. This sample is drawn from a study of blood T cell repertoires in COVID-19. Study context: Sample material is recorded as cDNA or gDNA derived from T cells, B-cell-depleted T cells, or PBMCs.

The CDR3 length is 12 residues. Germline V gene lookup returns CDR1 SEHNR and CDR2 FQNEAQ (reference sequence). V lost 5 bases and J lost 7, with 10 bases in between. This TCR came from a woman aged 45-65 years who had been exposed to COVID-19. V is TRBV7-9 and J is TRBJ2-3; D gene unclear. The specimen sequenced was PBMCs or T cells enriched from blood (not recorded which). The chain's CDR3 is CASSPYSNTQYF. CDR3 DNA sequence: TGTGCCAGCAGCCCATACAGCAATACGCAGTATTTT.